These T cell receptor beta chains were read from a single sample in a study of cytomegalovirus exposure and HLA in healthy donors. TCRdb keeps only in-frame clones here, not all; method: immunoSEQ multiplex PCR. The table records about 130,000 clones, 65% to 90% of them present only once. The sequencing sample was made of PBMCs. Receptors were obtained from a man aged 18 to 30 in good health and CMV-seronegative. The CDR3 runs from the conserved cysteine through the conserved F or W. Expanded clones are given a class, and other clones once, few, many or no size at all.

size,V,J,CDR3
.,TRBV6-5,TRBJ2-1,CASSRAGGIYNEQFF
.,TRBV4-1,TRBJ1-1,CASSQVSLTEAFF
.,TRBV10-2,TRBJ1-5,CASSDGQSRHLQPQHF
.,TRBV5-5,TRBJ1-1,CASSSNIQGAVWTEAFF
.,TRBV19,TRBJ2-5,CASSPLTSSETQYF
.,TRBV6-1,TRBJ2-2,CASSLKVVVGELFF
few,TRBV4-3,TRBJ2-7,CASSQDSGTGGYEQYF
.,TRBV29-1,TRBJ2-5,CSVDLPWDRQETQYF
.,TRBV6-5,TRBJ1-1,CASRPRDTYNTEAFF
.,TRBV11-2,TRBJ1-1,CASSLVLGVGNTEAFF
.,TRBV6-6,TRBJ2-3,CASRLIAGGTDTQYF
few,TRBV10-3,TRBJ1-1,CAIISGGTEAFF
.,TRBV4-2,TRBJ2-2,CASSQETGGSTGELFF
few,TRBV4-2,TRBJ2-5,CASSQVPGETQYF
.,TRBV9,TRBJ2-1,CASSGSLTGGWDEQFF
.,TRBV5-4,TRBJ1-1,CASSFRQVGEAFF
.,TRBV5-4,TRBJ2-7,CASSTAQGQSYEQYF
once,TRBV19,TRBJ1-1,CASRSVGQGGTEAFF
.,TRBV30,TRBJ2-5,CAWSRQGPQTQYF
.,TRBV2,TRBJ2-7,CASSKPGQPSYEQYF
once,TRBV25-1,TRBJ1-2,CASSGVQGIYGYTF
.,TRBV19,TRBJ1-1,CASSIIRDRGAFF
few,TRBV5-1,TRBJ1-5,CASSLDTNQPQHF
.,TRBV19,TRBJ2-2,CASRAQLRELFF
.,TRBV7-7,TRBJ1-1,CASSLGANTEAFF
.,TRBV30,TRBJ2-3,CAWISKGGVTQYF
.,TRBV30,TRBJ1-1,CAWSSRGNTEAFF
.,TRBV15,TRBJ1-5,CATSRDRGEQPQHF
.,TRBV28,TRBJ1-5,CASSDQTIQPQHF
.,TRBV4-2,TRBJ1-2,CASSHEDPARGGYTF
.,TRBV7-2,TRBJ1-4,CASSFFPDRGQGSLGKLFF
.,TRBV7-2,TRBJ2-4,CASSLGLAENIQYF
.,TRBV7-7,TRBJ2-5,CASSYNPGLQETQYF
.,TRBV5-4,TRBJ2-7,CASSQRDFPYEQYF
.,TRBV29-1,TRBJ2-7,CSSSGDREQYF
.,TRBV5-6,TRBJ1-1,CASSYGTGAAFF